The 7 T cell receptor beta chains presented below share a single source sample, sequenced in a study of cytomegalovirus exposure and HLA in healthy donors. This PCR relied on a set of 60 Vbeta primers and 13 Jbeta primers. TCRdb keeps only in-frame clones here, not all; method: immunoSEQ multiplex PCR. This table holds 75,000 to 95,000 clones. The sequencing sample was made of PBMCs. The origin of the receptors is a woman aged 55-69 years in good health and CMV-seronegative.

Remarks on this clone: Other nucleotide sequences from this sample produce the same CDR3. This chain joins TRBV5-1 and TRBJ2-1, with 10 nucleotides matching TRBD2. CDR3 length equals 15 residues. In germline, CDR1 is SGHRS, CDR2 YFSETQ. The V segment lost 6 bases and the J segment 4 bases; nucleotides outside the gene matches: 7. The CDR3 region is CASKLLAGLYNEQFF. The CDR3 DNA reads as TGCGCCAGCAAGTTACTAGCGGGACTGTACAATGAGCAGTTCTTC.

This chain joins TRBV18 and TRBJ2-7; 7 bases align to TRBD1. V lost 4 bases and J lost 6; bases outside the gene matches: 12. Germline CDR1 KGHSH, CDR2 LQKENI. This CDR3 has 15 residues. The CDR3 DNA is TGTGCCAGCTCACTTTCAAGAGGACAGGCGGGCGAGCAGTACTTC. It translates to CASSLSRGQAGEQYF.

This sequence joins TRBV18 and TRBJ2-7, with D tentatively TRBD1 (5 bases). V was pared by 3 bases and J by 0 bases, with 9 bases between. The CDR3 totals 14 residues. Germline assignment: CDR1 KGHSH and CDR2 LQKENI. The CDR3 loop reads CASSPDSTSYEQYF. The CDR3 DNA is TGTGCCAGCTCACCCGACAGCACCTCCTACGAGCAGTACTTC.

The V call is TRBV27, the J call TRBJ1-2; D call uncertain. CDR1 is MNHEY, CDR2 SMNVEV, per germline (reference sequence). The ends were cut back, 6 bases at V and 1 base at J, with 6 bases in the middle. The CDR3 runs 12 residues. DNA of the CDR3: TGTGCCAGCAGATCAGATAACTATGGCTACACCTTC. Translation: CASRSDNYGYTF.

This rearrangement joins TRBV19 to TRBJ1-2, with 9 nucleotides matching TRBD1. This CDR3 is 18 amino acids long. Germline V gene data show CDR1 as LNHDA and CDR2 as SQIVND (reference sequence). Unmatched junction bases numbered 14, after V lost 2 bases and J lost 4 bases. The DNA for the CDR3 is TGTGCCAGTAGTATACGCTCCGGTAGGGGACAGGGTTCCTATGGCTACACCTTC. This codes for CASSIRSGRGQGSYGYTF.

The V gene is TRBV6-6, the J gene TRBJ1-1, with D perhaps TRBD1 (6 bases). CDR3 length equals 13 residues. In germline, CDR1 is MNHNY, CDR2 SVGAGI (reference sequence). V lost 7 bases and J 4 bases, leaving 13 bases between the germline ends. The CDR3 loop is CASIQQGTTEAFF. The DNA for the CDR3 is TGTGCCAGCATCCAACAGGGAACCACTGAAGCTTTCTTT.

As to this clone: A junction boundary mismatches the germline segment, possibly from a read error. The CDR3 sequence is CASSSGGNEQFF. The CDR3 DNA reads as TGTGCTAGCAGTTCCGGAGGGAATGAGCAGTTCTTC. V is TRBV7-7 and J is TRBJ2-1; D perhaps matches TRBD2 (6 bases). The length of the CDR3 is 12 residues. Looked up from germline, CDR1 is SSHAT and CDR2 is FNYEAQ (reference sequence).